This TCR beta chain came from a study of blood T cells in healthy people across ages. Regarding the study as a whole: Compared with aged donors, long-lived donors showed fewer expanded clones, suggesting selection.

Primers used in a second PCR of about 7 to 12 cycles were a sample-barcoded 5' primer and a J-beta primer mix. TCRdb processed the 5' RACE reads anew with MiXCR; each CDR3 protein has one entry. The sample shows more than 800,000 distinct CDR3 sequences, about 28% of them seen only once. On this clonotype itself: The antigen is unknown. Given a much more abundant clone one base away, this may be a read error.

V shed 2 bases and J 11 bases; nucleotides not matched to a gene: 15. This CDR3 is built from 15 residues. CDR1 is SGDLS, CDR2 YYNGEE, per germline. The chain combines TRBV9 with TRBJ2-5, with 7 positions matching TRBD2. The receptor comes from an elderly woman in good health. Sequencing input: blood. CDR3 nucleotides: TGTGCCAGCAGCGTTGGGGGGGGTCAGTACAATGAGCAGTACTTC. This translates into CASSVGGGQYNEQYF.